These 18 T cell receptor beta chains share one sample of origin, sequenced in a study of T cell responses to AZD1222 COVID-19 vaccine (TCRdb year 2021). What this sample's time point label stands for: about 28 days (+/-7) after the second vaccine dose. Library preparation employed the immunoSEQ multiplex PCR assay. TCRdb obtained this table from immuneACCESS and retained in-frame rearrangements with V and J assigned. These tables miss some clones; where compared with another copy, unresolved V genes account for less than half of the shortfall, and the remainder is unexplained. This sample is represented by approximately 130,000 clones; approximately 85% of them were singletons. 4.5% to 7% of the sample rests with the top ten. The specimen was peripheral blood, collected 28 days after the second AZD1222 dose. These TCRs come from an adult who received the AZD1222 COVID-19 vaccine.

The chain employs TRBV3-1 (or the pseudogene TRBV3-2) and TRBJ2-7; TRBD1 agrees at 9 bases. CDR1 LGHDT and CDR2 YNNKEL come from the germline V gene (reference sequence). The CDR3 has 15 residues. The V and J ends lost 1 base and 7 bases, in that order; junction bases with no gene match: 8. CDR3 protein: CASSQVTGGMWEQYF. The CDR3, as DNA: TGTGCCAGCAGCCAAGTCACAGGGGGCATGTGGGAGCAGTACTTC.

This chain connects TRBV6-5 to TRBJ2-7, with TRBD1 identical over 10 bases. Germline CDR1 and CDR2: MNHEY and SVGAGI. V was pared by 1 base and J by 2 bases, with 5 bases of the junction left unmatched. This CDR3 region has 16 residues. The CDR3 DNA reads TGTGCCAGCAGTTACTACGGGACAGGGGTGCCCTACGAGCAGTACTTC. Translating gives CASSYYGTGVPYEQYF.

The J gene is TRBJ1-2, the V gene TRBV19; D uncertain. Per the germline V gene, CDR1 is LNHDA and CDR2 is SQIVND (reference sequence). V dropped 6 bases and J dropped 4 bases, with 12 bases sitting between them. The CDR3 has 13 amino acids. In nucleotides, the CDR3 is TGTGCCAGTAGGAGCAGAGTTTCCTATGGCTACACCTTC. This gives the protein CASRSRVSYGYTF.

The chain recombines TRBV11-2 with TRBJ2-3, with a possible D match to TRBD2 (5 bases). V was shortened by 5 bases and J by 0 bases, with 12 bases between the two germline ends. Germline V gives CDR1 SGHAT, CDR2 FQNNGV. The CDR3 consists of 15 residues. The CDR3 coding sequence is TGTGCCAGCAGCGCGGGCCGTACTAGCACAGATACGCAGTATTTT. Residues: CASSAGRTSTDTQYF. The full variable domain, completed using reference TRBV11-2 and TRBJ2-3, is EAGVAQSPRYKIIEKRQSVAFWCNPISGHATLYWYQQILGQGPKLLIQFQNNGVVDDSQLPKDRFSAERLKGVDSTLKIQPAKLEDSAVYLCASSAGRTSTDTQYFGPGTRLTVL.

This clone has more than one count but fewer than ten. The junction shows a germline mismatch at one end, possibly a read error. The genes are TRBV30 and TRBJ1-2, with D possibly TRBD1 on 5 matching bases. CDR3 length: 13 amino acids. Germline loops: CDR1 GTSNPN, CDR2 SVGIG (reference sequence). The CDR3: CAGRGLGSGGYTF. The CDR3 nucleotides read TGTGCCGGGAGAGGGCTCGGGTCAGGGGGCTACACCTTC.

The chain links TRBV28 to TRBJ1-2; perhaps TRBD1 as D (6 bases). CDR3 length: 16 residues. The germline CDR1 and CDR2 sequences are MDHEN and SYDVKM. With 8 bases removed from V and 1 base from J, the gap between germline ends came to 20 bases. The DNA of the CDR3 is TGTGCCAGCGGAACCGGGGGGGGCGCTTTTAACTATGGCTACACCTTC. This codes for CASGTGGGAFNYGYTF.

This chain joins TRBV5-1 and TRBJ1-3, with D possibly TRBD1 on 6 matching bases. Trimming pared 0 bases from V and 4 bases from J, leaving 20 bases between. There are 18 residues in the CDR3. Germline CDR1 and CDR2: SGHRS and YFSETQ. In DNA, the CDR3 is TGCGCCAGCAGCTTGGAACCGGTGTCAGGGGATGTCGGAAACACCATATATTTT. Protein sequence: CASSLEPVSGDVGNTIYF.

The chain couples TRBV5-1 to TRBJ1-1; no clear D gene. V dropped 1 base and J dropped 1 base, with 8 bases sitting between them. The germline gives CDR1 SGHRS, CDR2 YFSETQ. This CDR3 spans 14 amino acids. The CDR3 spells CASSLTLWNTEAFF. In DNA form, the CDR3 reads TGCGCCAGCAGCTTGACTCTTTGGAACACTGAAGCTTTCTTT.

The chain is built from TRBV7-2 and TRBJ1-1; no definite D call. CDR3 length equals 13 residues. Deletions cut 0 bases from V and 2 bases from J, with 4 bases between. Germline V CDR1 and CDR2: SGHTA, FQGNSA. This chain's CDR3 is CASSLAKNTEAFF. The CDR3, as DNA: TGTGCCAGCAGCTTAGCGAAAAACACTGAAGCTTTCTTT. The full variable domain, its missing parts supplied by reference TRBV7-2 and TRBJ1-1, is GAGVSQSPSNKVTEKGKDVELRCDPISGHTALYWYRQSLGQGLEFLIYFQGNSAPDKSGLPSDRFSAERTGGSVSTLTIQRTQQEDSAVYLCASSLAKNTEAFFGQGTRLTVV.

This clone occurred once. CDR3 protein: CASSLPSENYNEQFF. Here the CDR3 DNA reads TGTGCCAGCAGCCTTCCTAGCGAAAACTACAATGAGCAGTTCTTC. This chain connects TRBV3-1 (or the pseudogene TRBV3-2) to TRBJ2-1; TRBD2 might be the D (6 bases). This CDR3 has 15 residues. V was shortened by 4 bases and J by 3 bases, with 13 bases between the two germline ends. The germline V gene encodes CDR1 LGHDT and CDR2 YNNKEL (reference sequence).

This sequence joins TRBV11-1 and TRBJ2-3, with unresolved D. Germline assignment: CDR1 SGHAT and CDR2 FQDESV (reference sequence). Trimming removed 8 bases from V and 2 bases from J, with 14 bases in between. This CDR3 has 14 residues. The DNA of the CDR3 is TGTGCCAGCTCAAATAGACTGATCACAGATACGCAGTATTTT. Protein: CASSNRLITDTQYF.

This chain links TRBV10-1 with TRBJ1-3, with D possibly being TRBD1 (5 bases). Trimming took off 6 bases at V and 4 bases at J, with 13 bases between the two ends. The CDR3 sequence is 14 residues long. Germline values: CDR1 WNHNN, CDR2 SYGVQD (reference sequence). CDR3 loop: CASRPWGLGNTIYF. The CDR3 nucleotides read TGCGCCAGCAGACCTTGGGGCCTGGGAAACACCATATATTTT.

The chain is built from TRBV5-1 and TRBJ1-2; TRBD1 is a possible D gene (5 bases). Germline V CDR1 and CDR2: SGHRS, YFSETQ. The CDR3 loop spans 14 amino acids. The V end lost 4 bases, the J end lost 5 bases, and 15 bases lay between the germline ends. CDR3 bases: TGCGCCAGCAGCCTACTACAGGATGGATATGGCTACACCTTC. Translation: CASSLLQDGYGYTF. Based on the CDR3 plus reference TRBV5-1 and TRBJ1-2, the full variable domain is KAGVTQTPRYLIKTRGQQVTLSCSPISGHRSVSWYQQTPGQGLQFLFEYFSETQRNKGNFPGRFSGRQFSNSRSEMNVSTLELGDSALYLCASSLLQDGYGYTFGSGTRLTVV.

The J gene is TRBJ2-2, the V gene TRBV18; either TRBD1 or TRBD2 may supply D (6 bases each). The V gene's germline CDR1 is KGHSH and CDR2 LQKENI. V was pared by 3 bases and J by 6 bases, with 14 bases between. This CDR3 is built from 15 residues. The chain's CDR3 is CASSPLRGDAGELFF. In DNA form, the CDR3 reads TGTGCCAGCTCACCCTTAAGGGGGGACGCCGGGGAGCTGTTTTTT.

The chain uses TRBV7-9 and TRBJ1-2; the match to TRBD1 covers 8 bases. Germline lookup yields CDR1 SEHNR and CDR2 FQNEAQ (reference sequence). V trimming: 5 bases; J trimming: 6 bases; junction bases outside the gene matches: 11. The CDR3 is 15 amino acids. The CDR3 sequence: CASSAYQGAGDGYTF. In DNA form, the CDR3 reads TGTGCCAGCAGCGCCTACCAGGGGGCAGGAGATGGCTACACCTTC. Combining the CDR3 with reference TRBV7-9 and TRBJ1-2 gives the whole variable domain DTGVSQNPRHKITKRGQNVTFRCDPISEHNRLYWYRQTLGQGPEFLTYFQNEAQLEKSRLLSDRFSAERPKGSFSTLEIQRTEQGDSAMYLCASSAYQGAGDGYTFGSGTRLTVV.

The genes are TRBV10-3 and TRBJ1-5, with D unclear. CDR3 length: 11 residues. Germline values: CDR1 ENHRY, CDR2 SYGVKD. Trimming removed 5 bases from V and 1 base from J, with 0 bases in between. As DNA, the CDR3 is TGTGCCATCAGTAGCAATCAGCCCCAGCATTTT. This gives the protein CAISSNQPQHF.

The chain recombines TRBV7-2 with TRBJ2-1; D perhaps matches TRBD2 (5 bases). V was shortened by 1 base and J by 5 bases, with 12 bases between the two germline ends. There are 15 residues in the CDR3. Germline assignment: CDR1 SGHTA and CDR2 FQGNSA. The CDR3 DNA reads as TGTGCCAGCAGCTTAGGGCCGGACTTTAACAATGAGCAGTTCTTC. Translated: CASSLGPDFNNEQFF. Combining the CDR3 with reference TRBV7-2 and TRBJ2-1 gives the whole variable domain GAGVSQSPSNKVTEKGKDVELRCDPISGHTALYWYRQSLGQGLEFLIYFQGNSAPDKSGLPSDRFSAERTGGSVSTLTIQRTQQEDSAVYLCASSLGPDFNNEQFFGPGTRLTVL.

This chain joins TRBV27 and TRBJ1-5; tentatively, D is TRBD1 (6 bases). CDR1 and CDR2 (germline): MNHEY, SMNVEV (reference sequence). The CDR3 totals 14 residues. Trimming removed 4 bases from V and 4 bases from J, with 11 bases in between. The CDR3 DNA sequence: TGTGCCAGCAGTTCTACAACAGGGAATCAGCCCCAGCATTTT. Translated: CASSSTTGNQPQHF.